The subject of this entry is one TCR beta chain. The entry originates in a study of cytomegalovirus exposure and HLA in healthy donors. PCR employed 60 Vbeta and 13 Jbeta primers. Clones were sequenced by immunoSEQ multiplex PCR, and TCRdb holds only the in-frame ones, with some missing. There are 150,000 to 200,000 clones in the sample; over 70% occur only once, and roughly 14% lies in the top ten. The V gene's germline CDR1 is LGHNA and CDR2 YSLEER. The CDR3 is made up of 15 amino acids. Trimming took off 3 bases at V and 1 base at J, with 12 bases between the two ends. Sequenced material: PBMCs. J is TRBJ2-5 and V is TRBV4-3; TRBD1 might be the D (5 bases). The sequence was obtained from a woman aged 40 to 50 in good health and CMV-seronegative. CDR3 sequence: CASSQSGLGQETQYF. The CDR3 region has the DNA TGCGCCAGCAGCCAGTCAGGGTTGGGCCAAGAGACCCAGTACTTC.